The 14 T cell receptor beta chains below all came from one sample that was sequenced in a study of T-cell memory formation after mild COVID-19. TCRdb reprocessed the 5' RACE reads via MiXCR and lists one record per CDR3 protein. The sample carries about 160,000 distinct CDR3 sequences, around 30% recorded once. The sequenced sample consisted of PBMCs or a T cell subset sorted from them (not recorded which). Every receptor here comes from an adult woman who had mild COVID-19 (a few samples of this study predate the infection). Cell type and time point are not known.

This clonotype was counted only a few times. The chain has TRBV20-1 and TRBJ2-5, with D perhaps assigned TRBD1 or TRBD2 (6 bases each). Trimming pared 0 bases from V and 2 bases from J, leaving 13 bases between. The CDR3 consists of 15 residues. Germline V CDR1 and CDR2: DFQATT, SNEGSKA (reference sequence). The CDR3 DNA follows: TGCAGTGCTAGAGATGGTGGGGGGCCACAAGAGACCCAGTACTTC. Protein: CSARDGGGPQETQYF.

This clonotype was counted a few times. This chain connects TRBV2 to TRBJ2-3, with D perhaps given as TRBD1 or TRBD2 (5 bases each). Germline lookup yields CDR1 SNHLY and CDR2 FYNNEI. V was trimmed by 6 bases and J by 1 base, leaving 8 bases between them. CDR3 length: 13 residues. CDR3 region: CASSQGGTDTQYF. CDR3 nucleotides: TGTGCCAGCAGCCAGGGAGGCACAGATACGCAGTATTTT. Variable domain in full (rest from reference TRBV2 and TRBJ2-3): EPEVTQTPSHQVTQMGQEVILRCVPISNHLYFYWYRQILGQKVEFLVSFYNNEISEKSEIFDDQFSVERPDGSNFTLKIRSTKLEDSAMYFCASSQGGTDTQYFGPGTRLTVL.

The sample holds a few counts of this clonotype. V gene TRBV7-8 combines with J gene TRBJ2-1; TRBD2 aligns across 12 bases. V was clipped by 5 bases and J by 9 bases; unmatched bases: 17. CDR3 length: 18 amino acids. Germline values: CDR1 SGHVS, CDR2 FQNEAQ. The CDR3 DNA reads as TGTGCCAGCAGCCCCCTCGGCGCTAGCGGGGGGGCCGCAGGTGAGCAGTTCTTC. This codes for CASSPLGASGGAAGEQFF.

The table lists this clonotype with a count of one. The genes are TRBV24-1 and TRBJ1-2, with D perhaps TRBD1 (6 bases). The CDR3 loop spans 12 amino acids. Germline assignment: CDR1 KGHDR and CDR2 SFDVKD. The germline V and J ends were trimmed by 4 bases and 11 bases, with 13 bases remaining between them. The chain's CDR3 is CATSDPQGLYTF. In DNA, the CDR3 is TGTGCCACCAGTGACCCACAGGGCCTTTACACCTTC.

The chain couples TRBV4-3 to TRBJ2-4, with TRBD1 matching 8 bases. CDR1 and CDR2 from the germline V gene are LGHNA and YSLEER. Trimming cost V 2 bases and J 2 bases; bases outside gene matches: 8. The CDR3 length is 17 residues. CDR3 coding DNA: TGCGCCAGCAGCCAATCCGGGACAGGAGTCACCAAAAACATTCAGTACTTC. Its translation is CASSQSGTGVTKNIQYF.

This clonotype was seen ten or more times. The CDR3, as DNA: TGTGCCAGCCTACTATGGGGGGCGCGAGGCACCGGGGAGCTGTTTTTT. Its translation: CASLLWGARGTGELFF. The chain links TRBV6-6 to TRBJ2-2; perhaps D is TRBD1 or TRBD2 (6 bases each). The CDR3 length is 16 residues. Germline CDR1 is MNHNY and CDR2 is SVGAGI (reference sequence). V was trimmed by 8 bases and J by 4 bases, leaving 20 bases between them.

The chain combines TRBV20-1 with TRBJ2-1, with unresolved D. There are 12 residues in the CDR3. The germline V and J ends were trimmed by 6 bases and 0 bases, with 6 bases remaining between them. The germline CDR1 and CDR2 sequences are DFQATT and SNEGSKA (reference sequence). The DNA for the CDR3 is TGCAGTGCCGCGGCCTCCTACAATGAGCAGTTCTTC. It is translated as CSAAASYNEQFF.

The chain employs TRBV24-1 and TRBJ1-3; TRBD1 is a possible D gene (5 bases). The CDR3 has 14 residues. Trimming shortened V by 4 bases and J by 3 bases, and 9 bases separated the two germline ends. Germline assignment: CDR1 KGHDR and CDR2 SFDVKD. The CDR3 reads CATSDGAVGNTIYF. The CDR3 bases are TGTGCCACCAGTGACGGGGCGGTTGGAAACACCATATATTTT.

This clonotype has more than one count but fewer than ten. This chain joins TRBV6-1 and TRBJ1-3, with no clear D. CDR1 is MNHNS, CDR2 SASEGT, per germline. V was cut by 2 bases and J by 4 bases, with 15 bases left in between. CDR3 size: 16 residues. The CDR3 DNA follows: TGTGCCAGCAGTGAAAGATTGACTGGGATCGGAAACACCATATATTTT. Amino acids: CASSERLTGIGNTIYF.

Ten or more counts support this clonotype. V is TRBV3-1 and J is TRBJ2-7; 7 positions agree with TRBD1. V was pared by 1 base and J by 7 bases, with 10 bases of the junction left unmatched. The CDR3 is 15 amino acids. The germline CDR1 and CDR2 sequences are LGHDT and YNNKEL (reference sequence). CDR3 DNA: TGTGCCAGCAGCCAAGGAAGGGGGCAGGGCCGAGAGCAGTACTTC. Translation: CASSQGRGQGREQYF.

This clonotype has a handful of counts. The chain employs TRBV6-1 and TRBJ2-2; 10 nucleotides line up with TRBD1. The length of the CDR3 is 14 residues. Germline V lookup: CDR1 MNHNS, CDR2 SASEGT. With 8 bases clipped from V and 8 bases from J, the junction kept 8 bases outside the gene matches. The CDR3 DNA reads TGTGCCAGCCGGACAGGGGGAATAACGGGGGAGCTGTTTTTT. This codes for CASRTGGITGELFF.

The chain links TRBV29-1 to TRBJ2-7; D unresolved. Germline V gene sequence: CDR1 SQVTM, CDR2 ANQGSEA. This CDR3 is built from 14 residues. V was shortened by 4 bases and J by 4 bases, with 17 bases between the two germline ends. CDR3 nucleotide sequence: TGCAGCGTTGGCGGTGTTGGGGTCGCGTACGAGCAGTACTTC. This codes for CSVGGVGVAYEQYF.

V is TRBV7-3 and J is TRBJ2-5; possibly TRBD2 for D (6 bases). The CDR3 is 14 amino acids. Germline values: CDR1 SGHTA, CDR2 FQGTGA. Trimming stripped 2 bases from V and 0 bases from J, with 7 bases between. For the CDR3, the DNA is TGTGCCAGCAGCTTAGGGGGGTACCAAGAGACCCAGTACTTC. Translation: CASSLGGYQETQYF.

This clonotype came up a few times. The V gene is TRBV6-6, the J gene TRBJ2-7; 7 positions agree with TRBD1. Germline loops: CDR1 MNHNY, CDR2 SVGAGI (reference sequence). The CDR3 spans 12 residues. V shed 7 bases, J shed 4 bases, and the junction held 4 bases outside the gene matches. Written as DNA, the CDR3 is TGTGCCAGCACCAAGGACAGGTACGAGCAGTACTTC. Translated: CASTKDRYEQYF.